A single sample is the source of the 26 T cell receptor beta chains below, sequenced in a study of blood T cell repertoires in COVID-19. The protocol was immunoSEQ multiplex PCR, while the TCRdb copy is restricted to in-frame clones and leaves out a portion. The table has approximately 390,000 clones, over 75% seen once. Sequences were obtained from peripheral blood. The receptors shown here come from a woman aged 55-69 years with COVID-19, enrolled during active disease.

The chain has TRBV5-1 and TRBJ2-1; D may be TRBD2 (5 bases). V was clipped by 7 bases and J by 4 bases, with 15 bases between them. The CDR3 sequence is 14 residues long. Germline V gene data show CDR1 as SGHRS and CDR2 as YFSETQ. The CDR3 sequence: CASAFGELYNEQFF. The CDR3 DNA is TGCGCCAGCGCCTTCGGGGAATTATACAATGAGCAGTTCTTC.

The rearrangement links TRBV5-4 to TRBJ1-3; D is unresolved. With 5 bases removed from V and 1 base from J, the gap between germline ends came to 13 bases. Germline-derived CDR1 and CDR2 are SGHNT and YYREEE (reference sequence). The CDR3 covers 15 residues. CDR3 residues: CASSPDAGSGNTIYF. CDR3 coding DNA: TGTGCCAGCAGTCCCGATGCAGGATCTGGAAACACCATATATTTT. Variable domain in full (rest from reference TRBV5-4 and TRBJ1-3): ETGVTQSPTHLIKTRGQQVTLRCSSQSGHNTVSWYQQALGQGPQFIFQYYREEENGRGNFPPRFSGLQFPNYSSELNVNALELDDSALYLCASSPDAGSGNTIYFGEGSWLTVV.

The DNA of the CDR3 is TGTGCCAGCAGCTTTGGGACAGGGGCCTACGAGCAGTACTTC. Its translation: CASSFGTGAYEQYF. The chain joins TRBV11-2 to TRBJ2-7; 10 nucleotides agree with TRBD1. In germline, CDR1 is SGHAT, CDR2 FQNNGV. The CDR3 totals 14 residues. V lost 3 bases and J lost 2; bases outside the gene matches: 1.

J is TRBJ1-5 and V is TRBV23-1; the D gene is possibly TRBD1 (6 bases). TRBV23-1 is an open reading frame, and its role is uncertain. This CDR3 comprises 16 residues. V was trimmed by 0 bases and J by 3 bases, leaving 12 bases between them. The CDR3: CASSQSPGVINQPQHF. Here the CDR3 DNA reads TGCGCCAGCAGTCAATCCCCAGGGGTCATCAATCAGCCCCAGCATTTT.

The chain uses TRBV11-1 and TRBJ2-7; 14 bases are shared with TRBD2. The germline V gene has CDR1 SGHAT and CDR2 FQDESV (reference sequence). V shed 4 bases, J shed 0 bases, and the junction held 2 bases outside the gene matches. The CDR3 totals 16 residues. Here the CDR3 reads CASSSGTSGGSYEQYF. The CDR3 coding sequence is TGTGCCAGCAGCTCGGGGACTAGCGGGGGCTCCTACGAGCAGTACTTC. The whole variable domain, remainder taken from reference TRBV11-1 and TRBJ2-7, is EAEVAQSPRYKITEKSQAVAFWCDPISGHATLYWYRQILGQGPELLVQFQDESVVDDSQLPKDRFSAERLKGVDSTLKIQPAELGDSAMYLCASSSGTSGGSYEQYFGPGTRLTVT.

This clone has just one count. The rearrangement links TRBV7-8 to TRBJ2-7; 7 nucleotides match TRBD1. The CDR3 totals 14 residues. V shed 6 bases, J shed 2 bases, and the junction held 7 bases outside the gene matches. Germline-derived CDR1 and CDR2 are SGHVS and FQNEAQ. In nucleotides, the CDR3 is TGTGCCAGCAGGATAGACAGGGTTGCCTACGAGCAGTACTTC. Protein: CASRIDRVAYEQYF.

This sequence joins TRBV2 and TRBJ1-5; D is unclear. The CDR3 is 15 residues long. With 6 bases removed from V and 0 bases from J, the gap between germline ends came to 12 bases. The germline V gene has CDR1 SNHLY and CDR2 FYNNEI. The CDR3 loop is CASRFRDYSNQPQHF. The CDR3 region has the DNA TGTGCCAGCAGATTTCGAGATTATAGCAATCAGCCCCAGCATTTT.

This CDR3 is CASSIWRKNQPQHF. The CDR3 DNA reads TGTGCCAGTAGTATATGGCGGAAAAATCAGCCCCAGCATTTT. V gene TRBV19 combines with J gene TRBJ1-5, with D unresolved. Trimming left V 2 bases short and J 4 bases short, with 9 bases between. Germline values: CDR1 LNHDA, CDR2 SQIVND (reference sequence). The CDR3 is made up of 14 amino acids.

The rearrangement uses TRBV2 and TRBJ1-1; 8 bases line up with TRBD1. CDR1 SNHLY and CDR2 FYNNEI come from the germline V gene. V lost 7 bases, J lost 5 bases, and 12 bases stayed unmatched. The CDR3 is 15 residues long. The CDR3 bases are TGTGCCAGCACCCCCCAGGGGGCGTTAGGGACTGAAGCTTTCTTT. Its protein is CASTPQGALGTEAFF.

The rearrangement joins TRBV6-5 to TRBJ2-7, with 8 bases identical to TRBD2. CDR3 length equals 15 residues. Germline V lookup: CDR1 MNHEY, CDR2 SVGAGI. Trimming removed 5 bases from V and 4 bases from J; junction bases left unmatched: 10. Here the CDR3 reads CASSLHSGVGYEQYF. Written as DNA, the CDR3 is TGTGCCAGCAGTCTGCATAGCGGGGTAGGGTACGAGCAGTACTTC.

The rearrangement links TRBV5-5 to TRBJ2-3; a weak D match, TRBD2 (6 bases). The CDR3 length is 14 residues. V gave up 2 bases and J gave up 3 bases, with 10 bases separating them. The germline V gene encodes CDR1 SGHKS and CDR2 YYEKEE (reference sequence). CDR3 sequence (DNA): TGTGCCAGCAGCTTAAGGAGCGGGACAGATACGCAGTATTTT. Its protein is CASSLRSGTDTQYF.

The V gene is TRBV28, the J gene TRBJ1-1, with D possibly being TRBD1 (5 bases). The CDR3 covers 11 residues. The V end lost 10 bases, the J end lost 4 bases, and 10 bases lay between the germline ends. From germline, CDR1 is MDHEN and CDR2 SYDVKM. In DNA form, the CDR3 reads TGTGCCACAGGGCGGGGCACTGAAGCTTTCTTT. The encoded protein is CATGRGTEAFF.

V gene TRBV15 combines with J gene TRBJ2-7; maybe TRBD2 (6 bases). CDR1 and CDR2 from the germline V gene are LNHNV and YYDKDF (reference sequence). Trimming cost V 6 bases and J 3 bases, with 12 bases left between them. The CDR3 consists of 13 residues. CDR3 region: CATSKGLNYEQYF. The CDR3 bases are TGTGCCACCAGTAAGGGACTCAACTACGAGCAGTACTTC.

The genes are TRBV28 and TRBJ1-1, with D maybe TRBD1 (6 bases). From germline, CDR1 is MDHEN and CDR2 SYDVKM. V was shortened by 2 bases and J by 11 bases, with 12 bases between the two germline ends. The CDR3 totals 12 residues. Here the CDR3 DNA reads TGTGCCAGCAGTTTACAGGGGCGCAAGGCTTTCTTT. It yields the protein CASSLQGRKAFF.

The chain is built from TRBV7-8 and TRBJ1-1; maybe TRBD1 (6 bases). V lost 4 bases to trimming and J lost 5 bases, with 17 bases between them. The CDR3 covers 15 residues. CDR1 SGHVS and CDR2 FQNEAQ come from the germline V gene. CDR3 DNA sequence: TGTGCCAGCAGCTCACAGGGACGAGGAAAAACTGAAGCTTTCTTT. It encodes CASSSQGRGKTEAFF.

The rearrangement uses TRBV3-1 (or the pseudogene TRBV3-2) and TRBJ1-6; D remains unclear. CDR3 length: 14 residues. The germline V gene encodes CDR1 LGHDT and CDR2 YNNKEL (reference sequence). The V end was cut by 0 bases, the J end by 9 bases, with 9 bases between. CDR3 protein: CASSQEKASSPLHF. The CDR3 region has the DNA TGTGCCAGCAGCCAAGAGAAAGCTTCTTCACCCCTCCACTTT.

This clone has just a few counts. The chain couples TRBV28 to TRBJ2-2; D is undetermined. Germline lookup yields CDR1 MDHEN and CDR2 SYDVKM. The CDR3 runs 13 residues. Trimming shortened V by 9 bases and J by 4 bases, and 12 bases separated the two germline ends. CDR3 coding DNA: TGTGCCAGTTTCTTACGGGTCACCGGGGAGCTGTTTTTT. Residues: CASFLRVTGELFF.

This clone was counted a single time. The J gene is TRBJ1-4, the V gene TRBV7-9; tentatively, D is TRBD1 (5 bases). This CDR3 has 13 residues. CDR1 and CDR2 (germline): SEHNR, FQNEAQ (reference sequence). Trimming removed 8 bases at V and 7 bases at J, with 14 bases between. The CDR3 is CASFGGTLEKLFF. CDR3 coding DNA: TGTGCCAGCTTCGGAGGGACCCTTGAAAAACTGTTTTTT.

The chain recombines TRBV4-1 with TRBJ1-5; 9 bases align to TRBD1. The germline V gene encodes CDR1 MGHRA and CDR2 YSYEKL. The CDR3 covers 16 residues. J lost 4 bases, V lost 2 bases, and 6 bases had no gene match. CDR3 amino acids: CASSQSSGQGNQPQHF. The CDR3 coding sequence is TGCGCCAGCAGCCAATCCTCGGGACAGGGAAATCAGCCCCAGCATTTT.

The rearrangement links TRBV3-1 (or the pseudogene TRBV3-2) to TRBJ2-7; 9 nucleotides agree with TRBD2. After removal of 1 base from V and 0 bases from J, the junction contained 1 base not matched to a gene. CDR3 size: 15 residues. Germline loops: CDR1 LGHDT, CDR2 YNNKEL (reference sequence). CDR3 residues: CASSQGRGGSYEQYF. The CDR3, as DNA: TGTGCCAGCAGCCAAGGGCGGGGGGGCTCCTACGAGCAGTACTTC.

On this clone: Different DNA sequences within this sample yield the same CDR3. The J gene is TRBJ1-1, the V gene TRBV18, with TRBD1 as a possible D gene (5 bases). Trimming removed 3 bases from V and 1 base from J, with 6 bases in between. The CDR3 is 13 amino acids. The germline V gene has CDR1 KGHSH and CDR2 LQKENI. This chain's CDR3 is CASSPQGNTEAFF. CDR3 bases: TGTGCCAGCTCACCGCAGGGGAACACTGAAGCTTTCTTT.

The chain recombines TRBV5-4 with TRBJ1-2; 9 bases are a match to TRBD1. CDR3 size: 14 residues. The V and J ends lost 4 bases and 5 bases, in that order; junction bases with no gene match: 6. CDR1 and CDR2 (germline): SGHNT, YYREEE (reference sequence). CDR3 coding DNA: TGTGCCAGCAGCGGGGGGACAGGGCGATATGGCTACACCTTC. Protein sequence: CASSGGTGRYGYTF.

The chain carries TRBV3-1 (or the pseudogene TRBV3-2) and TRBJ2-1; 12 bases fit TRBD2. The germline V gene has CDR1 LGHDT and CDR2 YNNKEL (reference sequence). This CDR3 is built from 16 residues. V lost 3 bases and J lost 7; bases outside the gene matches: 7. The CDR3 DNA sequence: TGTGCCAGCAGCCAGTCCCTAGCGGGGGGGCAAAATGAGCAGTTCTTC. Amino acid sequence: CASSQSLAGGQNEQFF.

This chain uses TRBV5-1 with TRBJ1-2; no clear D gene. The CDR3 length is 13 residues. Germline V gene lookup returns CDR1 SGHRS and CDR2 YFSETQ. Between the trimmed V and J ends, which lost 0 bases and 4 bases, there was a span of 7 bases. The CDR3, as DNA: TGCGCCAGCAGCTTGGGAACGAGCTATGGCTACACCTTC. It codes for CASSLGTSYGYTF.

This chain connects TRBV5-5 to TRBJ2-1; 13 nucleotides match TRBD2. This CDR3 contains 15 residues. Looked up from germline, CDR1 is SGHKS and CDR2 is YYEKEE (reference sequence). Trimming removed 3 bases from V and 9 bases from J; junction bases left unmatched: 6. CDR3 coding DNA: TGTGCCAGCAGCTATTCCGGGACTAGCGGGATTGAGCAGTTCTTC. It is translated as CASSYSGTSGIEQFF.

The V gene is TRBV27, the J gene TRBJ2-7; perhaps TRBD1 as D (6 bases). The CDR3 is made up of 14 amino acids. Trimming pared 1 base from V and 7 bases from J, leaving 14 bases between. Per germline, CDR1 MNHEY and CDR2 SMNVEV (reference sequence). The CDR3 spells CASSLLGHLGEQYF. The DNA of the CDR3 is TGTGCCAGCAGTTTATTGGGACACCTCGGGGAGCAGTACTTC.